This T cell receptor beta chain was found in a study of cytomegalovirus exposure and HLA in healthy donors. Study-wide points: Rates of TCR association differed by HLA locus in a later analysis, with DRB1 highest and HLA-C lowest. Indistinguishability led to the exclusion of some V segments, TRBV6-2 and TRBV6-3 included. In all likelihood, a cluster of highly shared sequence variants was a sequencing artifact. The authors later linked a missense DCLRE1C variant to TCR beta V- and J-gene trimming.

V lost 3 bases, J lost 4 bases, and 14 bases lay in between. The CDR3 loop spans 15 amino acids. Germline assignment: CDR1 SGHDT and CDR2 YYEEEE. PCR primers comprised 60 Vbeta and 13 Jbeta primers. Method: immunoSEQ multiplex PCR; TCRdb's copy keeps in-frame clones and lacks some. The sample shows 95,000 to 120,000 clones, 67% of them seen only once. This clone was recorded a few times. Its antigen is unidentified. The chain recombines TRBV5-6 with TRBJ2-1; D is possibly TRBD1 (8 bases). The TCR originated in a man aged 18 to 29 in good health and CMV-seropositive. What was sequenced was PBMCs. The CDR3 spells CASSWGGTGYNEQFF. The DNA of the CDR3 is TGTGCCAGCAGCTGGGGGGGGACAGGTTACAATGAGCAGTTCTTC.